These T cell receptor beta chains were read from a single sample in a study of blood T cell repertoires in COVID-19. Sequencing was performed with immunoSEQ multiplex PCR; in TCRdb, only in-frame clones are kept and a portion is missing. The sample holds about 250,000 clones, more than 80% seen once. The specimen was PBMCs or T cells enriched from blood (not recorded which). These receptors all stem from a woman in her late teens or twenties who had recovered from COVID-19. The CDR3 runs from the conserved cysteine through the conserved F or W. Fields, in order: J gene, CDR3 length, V gene, clone size, D gene, CDR3 protein, CDR3 DNA. D genes are given only for firm matches. Clone size is shown for a subset of rows, as once, few, many or a class of expanded clone.

TRBJ2-3 | 19 | TRBV28 | - | TRBD1 | CASSLDGQGAVFGADTQYF | TGTGCCAGCAGCCTAGACGGACAGGGGGCGGTTTTTGGAGCAGATACGCAGTATTTT
TRBJ1-5 | 15 | TRBV6-5 | - | TRBD1 | CASSYSGQGVGPQHF | TGTGCCAGCAGTTACTCGGGTCAGGGGGTAGGGCCCCAGCATTTT
TRBJ2-7 | 14 | TRBV5-1 | - | - | CASSLAEGSYEQYF | TGCGCCAGCAGCTTGGCCGAGGGCAGCTACGAGCAGTACTTC
TRBJ2-1 | 14 | TRBV6-5 | - | TRBD2 | CASKGGGQGNEQFF | TGTGCCAGCAAGGGCGGGGGTCAGGGCAATGAGCAGTTCTTC
TRBJ2-5 | 15 | TRBV28 | once | TRBD1 | CASSLPTGVGETQYF | TGTGCCAGCAGTTTACCCACAGGGGTCGGTGAGACCCAGTACTTC
TRBJ2-5 | 13 | TRBV19 | once | - | CASSIAGGETQYF | TGTGCCAGTAGTATTGCAGGGGGGGAGACCCAGTACTTC
TRBJ2-5 | 18 | TRBV11-2 | - | TRBD2 | CASSLGISGGMYQETQYF | TGTGCCAGCAGCTTAGGTATCAGCGGGGGGATGTACCAAGAGACCCAGTACTTC
TRBJ1-1 | 13 | TRBV2 | - | - | CASFSEKNTEAFF | TGTGCCAGCTTTTCCGAGAAGAACACTGAAGCTTTCTTT
TRBJ2-7 | 16 | TRBV6-5 | - | TRBD1 | CASSYPPRDRDYEQYF | TGTGCCAGCAGTTACCCCCCCAGGGACAGAGATTACGAGCAGTACTTC
TRBJ1-6 | 15 | TRBV5-1 | - | - | CASRTQDYVDSPLHF | TGCGCCAGCAGGACCCAGGATTACGTAGATTCACCCCTCCACTTT
TRBJ1-4 | 17 | TRBV3-1/TRBV3-2 | - | - | CASSQDGSGTLNEKLFF | TGTGCCAGCAGCCAAGACGGTTCCGGGACACTGAACGAAAAACTGTTTTTT
TRBJ1-1 | 13 | TRBV9 | - | TRBD1 | CASSPTGGAEAFF | TGTGCCAGCAGCCCCACAGGGGGGGCCGAAGCTTTCTTT
TRBJ2-2 | 16 | TRBV7-6 | - | - | CASSPIGGPNTGELFF | TGTGCCAGCAGCCCCATCGGGGGACCGAACACCGGGGAGCTGTTTTTT
TRBJ1-1 | 15 | TRBV3-1/TRBV3-2 | - | - | CASSHYTRGQIGAFF | TGTGCCAGCAGCCATTATACGAGAGGACAGATCGGAGCTTTCTTT
TRBJ2-7 | 14 | TRBV29-1 | once | TRBD2 | CSVTRTGGGYEQYF | TGCAGCGTAACTCGGACGGGGGGAGGCTACGAGCAGTACTTC
TRBJ1-3 | 14 | TRBV2 | - | - | CASNEAASGNTIYF | TGTGCCAGCAACGAGGCAGCCTCTGGAAACACCATATATTTT
TRBJ2-2 | 16 | TRBV10-3 | few | TRBD2 | CAISDAGVGHTGELFF | TGTGCCATCAGTGATGCGGGGGTGGGTCACACCGGGGAGCTGTTTTTT
TRBJ2-1 | 16 | TRBV5-1 | - | TRBD2 | CASSFEAGGSYNEQFF | TGCGCCAGCAGCTTCGAAGCGGGGGGCTCCTACAATGAGCAGTTCTTC
TRBJ1-5 | 14 | TRBV11-2 | - | - | CASSLGTDHQPQHF | TGTGCCAGCAGCTTAGGTACAGATCATCAGCCCCAGCATTTT
TRBJ1-6 | 16 | TRBV4-1 | - | - | CASSQGSGVGDSPLHF | TGCGCCAGCAGCCAAGGATCAGGGGTGGGGGATTCACCCCTCCACTTT
TRBJ1-1 | 14 | TRBV5-1 | - | TRBD1 | CASSGSGGADEAFF | TGCGCCAGCAGCGGGTCAGGGGGCGCCGATGAAGCTTTCTTT
TRBJ1-5 | 14 | TRBV19 | - | - | CASSIDHPTGPQHF | TGTGCCAGTAGTATAGATCACCCGACAGGGCCCCAGCATTTT
TRBJ2-5 | 19 | TRBV6-6 | - | TRBD2 | CASSLPFGLLAGAPETQYF | TGTGCCAGCAGTCTTCCCTTCGGCCTACTAGCGGGGGCCCCAGAGACCCAGTACTTC
TRBJ1-2 | 15 | TRBV9 | - | - | CASSSGAQTNYGYTF | TGTGCCAGCAGCTCCGGAGCCCAAACCAACTATGGCTACACCTTC
TRBJ1-2 | 13 | TRBV27 | few | TRBD1 | CASSLTGAYGYTF | TGTGCCAGCAGCCTGACAGGGGCCTATGGCTACACCTTC
TRBJ1-1 | 17 | TRBV11-2 | - | TRBD1 | CASSLDPLGQANTEAFF | TGTGCCAGCAGCTTAGATCCCCTCGGACAGGCGAACACTGAAGCTTTCTTT
TRBJ2-7 | 14 | TRBV7-9 | once | TRBD1 | CASSHGQGVYEQYF | TGTGCCAGCAGCCACGGACAGGGGGTCTACGAGCAGTACTTC
TRBJ1-1 | 16 | TRBV28 | - | - | CASSFPGNLMNTEAFF | TGTGCCAGCAGTTTCCCGGGGAACCTAATGAACACTGAAGCTTTCTTT
TRBJ2-1 | 16 | TRBV14 | few | TRBD1 | CASSHPGQGARNEQFF | TGTGCCAGCAGCCATCCCGGACAGGGGGCGCGCAATGAGCAGTTCTTC
TRBJ1-1 | 15 | TRBV7-7 | once | - | CASSSEGGGDTEAFF | TGTGCTAGCAGCTCCGAAGGGGGAGGGGACACTGAAGCTTTCTTT
TRBJ1-2 | 15 | TRBV6-5 | - | - | CAGRGQGSSNYGYTF | TGTGCCGGTCGAGGGCAGGGGTCCTCTAACTATGGCTACACCTTC
TRBJ1-2 | 13 | TRBV5-1 | - | - | CASSLDLDSGYTF | TGCGCCAGCAGCTTGGATCTAGACTCAGGCTACACCTTC
TRBJ2-7 | 14 | TRBV2 | - | TRBD2 | CASRPGGDHYEQYF | TGTGCCAGCAGACCCGGGGGGGACCACTACGAGCAGTACTTC
TRBJ1-2 | 14 | TRBV18 | - | - | CASSQVRGIDGYTF | TGTGCCAGCTCCCAGGTCAGGGGTATCGATGGCTACACCTTC
TRBJ2-3 | 15 | TRBV28 | - | - | CASSLMRPSTDTQYF | TGTGCCAGCAGTTTAATGAGGCCTAGCACAGATACGCAGTATTTT
TRBJ2-3 | 14 | TRBV6-5 | - | - | CASRDRGTSDTQYF | TGTGCCAGCAGGGACAGGGGGACTAGCGATACGCAGTATTTT
TRBJ1-6 | 13 | TRBV30 | - | - | CAWGGLSESPLHF | TGTGCCTGGGGGGGGTTATCTGAGTCACCCCTCCACTTT
TRBJ2-3 | 11 | TRBV30 | - | - | CAWTSTDTQYF | TGTGCCTGGACTAGCACAGATACGCAGTATTTT
TRBJ1-1 | 16 | TRBV27 | - | - | CASSLFRTVGDTEAFF | TGTGCCAGCAGTTTATTCCGGACAGTCGGGGACACTGAAGCTTTCTTT
TRBJ2-5 | 15 | TRBV5-4 | - | - | CASSGTTDRQETQYF | TGTGCCAGCAGCGGAACAACGGACAGACAAGAGACCCAGTACTTC
TRBJ2-7 | 13 | TRBV5-4 | - | - | CASSSQGTPEQYF | TGTGCCAGCAGCTCCCAGGGAACCCCCGAGCAGTACTTC
TRBJ1-2 | 15 | TRBV5-1 | once | TRBD1 | CASSLAGTGPNGYTF | TGCGCCAGCAGCTTGGCCGGGACAGGGCCGAATGGCTACACCTTC
TRBJ2-5 | 15 | TRBV4-1 | - | TRBD1 | CASSQDGTGPETQYF | TGCGCCAGCAGCCAAGATGGGACAGGGCCAGAGACCCAGTACTTC
TRBJ2-5 | 14 | TRBV6-5 | - | TRBD1 | CASSPTGVQETQYF | TGTGCCAGCAGTCCGACAGGGGTACAAGAGACCCAGTACTTC
TRBJ2-1 | 18 | TRBV6-1 | - | TRBD2 | CASSGGLAGGVSYNEQFF | TGTGCCAGCAGTGGGGGACTAGCGGGGGGCGTTTCCTACAATGAGCAGTTCTTC
TRBJ2-7 | 18 | TRBV4-1 | - | TRBD2 | CASSHPTSGGAWSYEQYF | TGCGCCAGCAGCCACCCGACTAGCGGGGGGGCTTGGTCCTACGAGCAGTACTTC
TRBJ2-5 | 16 | TRBV11-2 | once | TRBD2 | CASSLDRLAGNFVQYF | TGTGCCAGCAGCTTAGATAGGCTAGCGGGGAATTTTGTCCAGTACTTC
TRBJ1-2 | 14 | TRBV6-5 | - | TRBD1 | CASSRTGGNYGYTF | TGTGCCAGCAGTAGGACAGGGGGTAACTATGGCTACACCTTC
TRBJ1-1 | 14 | TRBV23-1 | - | - | CASSPRPLNTEAFF | TGCGCCAGCAGTCCGAGGCCCCTGAACACTGAAGCTTTCTTT
TRBJ2-5 | 15 | TRBV19 | - | TRBD2 | CASSSGGALQETQYF | TGTGCCAGTAGTAGCGGGGGGGCTTTGCAGGAGACCCAGTACTTC
TRBJ2-1 | 17 | TRBV11-2 | - | TRBD1 | CASSKTGQRRSYNEQFF | TGTGCCAGCAGCAAGACGGGACAGCGCCGCTCCTACAATGAGCAGTTCTTC